The 15 T cell receptor beta chains listed next were all sequenced from one sample in a study of blood T cell repertoires in COVID-19. The repertoire was sequenced with immunoSEQ multiplex PCR; TCRdb's copy has only in-frame clones and lacks some. The sample carries more than 55,000 clones, about 90% recorded once. Specimen: peripheral blood. The origin of the receptors is a man aged 55 to 70 with acute or convalescent COVID-19.

The chain joins TRBV18 to TRBJ2-3, with a possible D match to TRBD2 (5 bases). This CDR3 has 15 amino acids. CDR1 is KGHSH and CDR2 is LQKENI in the germline V gene. Trimming shortened V by 0 bases and J by 1 base, and 8 bases separated the two germline ends. The CDR3 loop reads CASSPPGGRTDTQYF. As DNA, the CDR3 is TGTGCCAGCTCACCACCGGGCGGGCGCACAGATACGCAGTATTTT. Together with reference TRBV18 and TRBJ2-3, the CDR3 gives the full variable domain: NAGVMQNPRHLVRRRGQEARLRCSPMKGHSHVYWYRQLPEEGLKFMVYLQKENIIDESGMPKERFSAEFPKEGPSILRIQQVVRGDSAAYFCASSPPGGRTDTQYFGPGTRLTVL.

In regard to this clone: One end of the junction varies from germline; a read error may be responsible. The rearrangement joins TRBV7-7 to TRBJ2-1, with TRBD1 matching over 8 bases. This CDR3 is 17 amino acids long. Germline V lookup: CDR1 SSHAT, CDR2 FNYEAQ (reference sequence). For the CDR3, the DNA is TGTGCTAGCAGCTTGTGGACAGGGCGTGAAGGCTTTTGCGAGCAGTTCTTC. Amino acid sequence: CASSLWTGREGFCEQFF.

The CDR3 region has the DNA TGTGCCTGGAGTGCGGGGTCCCATGAAGCTTTCTTT. It codes for CAWSAGSHEAFF. The chain uses TRBV30 and TRBJ1-1; D not resolved. V lost 1 base and J lost 7, with 10 bases in between. This CDR3 spans 12 amino acids. CDR1 and CDR2 from the germline V gene are GTSNPN and SVGIG (reference sequence).

The J gene is TRBJ2-7, the V gene TRBV7-8; TRBD2 agrees at 10 bases. The CDR3 spans 14 residues. Germline-derived CDR1 and CDR2 are SGHVS and FQNEAQ. V gave up 2 bases and J gave up 4 bases; unmatched junction bases: 2. The CDR3 region is CASSLLAGVYEQYF. DNA for the CDR3: TGTGCCAGCAGCTTACTAGCGGGAGTTTACGAGCAGTACTTC.

This clone has a handful of counts. The chain couples TRBV6-4 to TRBJ2-2; 14 nucleotides align to TRBD2. J lost 0 bases, V lost 6 bases, and 6 bases had no gene match. Germline-derived CDR1 and CDR2 are MRHNA and SNTAGT. This CDR3 spans 18 amino acids. Here the CDR3 reads CASSGTSGRSPNTGELFF. The CDR3 coding sequence is TGTGCCAGCAGCGGGACTAGCGGGAGATCGCCGAACACCGGGGAGCTGTTTTTT.

The CDR3 reads CASSQDWAQPGTDTQYF. Written as DNA, the CDR3 is TGTGCCAGCAGCCAAGATTGGGCTCAACCGGGAACAGATACGCAGTATTTT. V is TRBV4-2 and J is TRBJ2-3, with a possible D match to TRBD2 (5 bases). Germline CDR1 and CDR2: LGHNA and YNFKEQ. V shed 0 bases and J shed 3 bases, with 16 bases lying between them. The CDR3 consists of 17 residues.

V is TRBV29-1 and J is TRBJ2-3; 8 bases map to TRBD2. J lost 7 bases, V lost 6 bases, and 6 bases had no gene match. Germline V gene data show CDR1 as SQVTM and CDR2 as ANQGSEA. The length of the CDR3 is 12 residues. The CDR3 region has the DNA TGCAGCGTGGGTAGCGGGATTAATACGCAGTATTTT. Protein sequence: CSVGSGINTQYF.

The chain has TRBV7-9 and TRBJ2-5, with D possibly being TRBD1 (6 bases). CDR3 length equals 16 residues. The V end was cut by 5 bases, the J end by 5 bases, with 21 bases between. Germline-derived CDR1 and CDR2 are SEHNR and FQNEAQ (reference sequence). CDR3 protein: CASSRLQPGQGETQYF. CDR3 coding DNA: TGTGCCAGCAGCCGCCTTCAACCGGGACAAGGGGAGACCCAGTACTTC.

The V call is TRBV7-9, the J call TRBJ2-3, with a weak D call TRBD1 (6 bases). The germline V gene has CDR1 SEHNR and CDR2 FQNEAQ (reference sequence). The V end was cut by 11 bases, the J end by 0 bases, with 15 bases between. The length of the CDR3 is 14 residues. The CDR3 loop is CALWGRGSTDTQYF. The CDR3 bases are TGTGCCTTATGGGGCAGGGGTAGCACAGATACGCAGTATTTT.

The count of this clone is one. This rearrangement joins TRBV19 to TRBJ2-3; D is ambiguous. CDR1 and CDR2 (germline): LNHDA, SQIVND (reference sequence). The CDR3 runs 20 residues. Deletions cut 5 bases from V and 0 bases from J, with 27 bases between. DNA of the CDR3: TGTGCCAGTAGTGCGTTTATGGGCAGAACAACGGCCACTAGCACAGATACGCAGTATTTT. Translation: CASSAFMGRTTATSTDTQYF.

This clone has just one count. V usage is TRBV14 and J usage is TRBJ2-1; a possible D gene is TRBD2 (6 bases). This CDR3 has 16 residues. In germline, CDR1 is SGHDN, CDR2 FVKESK. V was pared by 0 bases and J by 8 bases, with 17 bases between. The CDR3 spells CASSQDLRAWGDEQFF. The DNA for the CDR3 is TGTGCCAGCAGCCAAGATCTAAGGGCCTGGGGGGATGAGCAGTTCTTC.

This clone was found once. This chain connects TRBV5-1 to TRBJ1-2, with D possibly being TRBD1 (6 bases). From germline, CDR1 is SGHRS and CDR2 YFSETQ. V shed 0 bases and J shed 3 bases, with 6 bases lying between them. The CDR3 is 13 amino acids. The CDR3 region is CASSLEGDYGYTF. In DNA form, the CDR3 reads TGCGCCAGCAGCTTGGAGGGGGACTATGGCTACACCTTC. Drawing the rest from reference TRBV5-1 and TRBJ1-2, the complete variable domain is KAGVTQTPRYLIKTRGQQVTLSCSPISGHRSVSWYQQTPGQGLQFLFEYFSETQRNKGNFPGRFSGRQFSNSRSEMNVSTLELGDSALYLCASSLEGDYGYTFGSGTRLTVV.

There are a few counts of this clone. The rearrangement uses TRBV4-1 and TRBJ1-4, with TRBD1 matching over 9 bases. Germline V gene lookup returns CDR1 MGHRA and CDR2 YSYEKL. V dropped 4 bases and J dropped 0; count of bases not matched to a gene: 9. This CDR3 contains 18 residues. CDR3 DNA: TGCGCCAGCAGCCCTAAACCGGGACAGGGCGCAACTAATGAAAAACTGTTTTTT. This encodes CASSPKPGQGATNEKLFF.

The genes are TRBV19 and TRBJ2-1; D not certain. Trimming shortened V by 7 bases and J by 0 bases, and 13 bases separated the two germline ends. The CDR3 length is 15 residues. Germline CDR1 LNHDA, CDR2 SQIVND (reference sequence). As DNA, the CDR3 is TGTGCCAGTACCGACCCAGACTCCTCCTACAATGAGCAGTTCTTC. Translated, it gives CASTDPDSSYNEQFF.

This chain connects TRBV7-9 to TRBJ1-2; D remains unclear. The CDR3 consists of 12 residues. The germline gives CDR1 SEHNR, CDR2 FQNEAQ (reference sequence). With 8 bases removed from V and 3 bases from J, the gap between germline ends came to 10 bases. The DNA of the CDR3 is TGTGCCAGCTGGCAGATCCACTATGGCTACACCTTC. Protein: CASWQIHYGYTF.